Below are 24 T cell receptor beta chains sequenced from a single sample in a study of T cell changes during pregnancy in multiple sclerosis. Repertoires were generated with immunoSEQ multiplex PCR, while TCRdb's copy carries only in-frame clones and drops some. The table includes fewer than 50,000 clones, roughly 92% detected once. The specimen comprised CD4+ T cells from peripheral blood mononuclear cells, sampled in the second trimester of pregnancy. These receptors were obtained from a female donor in good health, enrolled as a control in a pregnancy study.

The CDR3 region has the DNA TGTGCCAGTCGACCACTAGCGGGGAATGAGCAGTTCTTC. Its protein product is CASRPLAGNEQFF. The chain employs TRBV27 and TRBJ2-1, with 10 bases aligning to TRBD2. The CDR3 has 13 residues. With 9 bases clipped from V and 7 bases from J, the junction kept 6 bases outside the gene matches. Germline V gene lookup returns CDR1 MNHEY and CDR2 SMNVEV (reference sequence).

This clone was counted once. The chain recombines TRBV5-1 with TRBJ1-5; D remains ambiguous. Trimming removed 4 bases at V and 1 base at J, with 12 bases between. The germline gives CDR1 SGHRS, CDR2 YFSETQ. The CDR3 runs 15 residues. The CDR3 coding sequence is TGCGCCAGCAGCGGGGTCCCGGGAAGCAATCAGCCCCAGCATTTT. Protein: CASSGVPGSNQPQHF.

This chain joins TRBV4-3 and TRBJ1-1; 7 positions agree with TRBD1. CDR3 length equals 15 residues. The ends lost 3 bases at V and 1 base at J; junction bases unmatched: 5. Germline loops: CDR1 LGHNA, CDR2 YSLEER. This CDR3 reads CASSHPTGRNTEAFF. The CDR3 coding sequence is TGCGCCAGCAGCCACCCGACAGGGAGGAACACTGAAGCTTTCTTT.

J is TRBJ1-6 and V is TRBV5-1; 7 bases match TRBD1. This CDR3 has 14 amino acids. Germline loops: CDR1 SGHRS, CDR2 YFSETQ. The ends lost 5 bases at V and 6 bases at J; junction bases unmatched: 5. In DNA form, the CDR3 reads TGCGCCAGCAGACAGGGACAGAGTAATTCACCCCTCCACTTT. Protein product: CASRQGQSNSPLHF.

The chain carries TRBV19 and TRBJ1-5; 12 bases are shared with TRBD1. CDR1 LNHDA and CDR2 SQIVND come from the germline V gene (reference sequence). V was clipped by 4 bases and J by 2 bases; unmatched bases: 6. This CDR3 has 17 residues. Here the CDR3 reads CASSNRDRGHGNQPQHF. The CDR3 bases are TGTGCCAGTAGTAACCGGGACAGGGGGCATGGCAATCAGCCCCAGCATTTT. Using reference TRBV19 and TRBJ1-5 for the parts outside the CDR3, the full variable domain is DGGITQSPKYLFRKEGQNVTLSCEQNLNHDAMYWYRQDPGQGLRLIYYSQIVNDFQKGDIAEGYSVSREKKESFPLTVTSAQKNPTAFYLCASSNRDRGHGNQPQHFGDGTRLSIL.

This clone was seen just once. The chain has TRBV27 and TRBJ2-3; TRBD1 is a possible D gene (6 bases). This CDR3 has 15 amino acids. V lost 6 bases, J lost 1 base, and 14 bases lay in between. CDR1 and CDR2 (germline): MNHEY, SMNVEV (reference sequence). CDR3 bases: TGTGCCAGCAGCACCGGGACACAACGCACAGATACGCAGTATTTT. It yields the protein CASSTGTQRTDTQYF.

The chain uses TRBV7-9 and TRBJ1-2, with D unclear. This CDR3 spans 14 amino acids. V lost 2 bases to trimming and J lost 3 bases, with 10 bases between them. Germline assignment: CDR1 SEHNR and CDR2 FQNEAQ (reference sequence). The CDR3 DNA follows: TGTGCCAGCAGCTTATTTCTACGGGACTATGGCTACACCTTC. Protein: CASSLFLRDYGYTF.

The J gene is TRBJ2-5, the V gene TRBV19, with 9 bases that match TRBD2. This CDR3 spans 17 amino acids. V shed 1 base, J shed 5 bases, and the junction held 11 bases outside the gene matches. CDR1 is LNHDA and CDR2 is SQIVND in the germline V gene (reference sequence). The CDR3 DNA reads as TGTGCCAGTAGTATAGGGGTAGGCGAGCGGGGGGACGAGACCCAGTACTTC. Amino acid sequence: CASSIGVGERGDETQYF. Supplemented by reference TRBV19 and TRBJ2-5, the full variable domain reads DGGITQSPKYLFRKEGQNVTLSCEQNLNHDAMYWYRQDPGQGLRLIYYSQIVNDFQKGDIAEGYSVSREKKESFPLTVTSAQKNPTAFYLCASSIGVGERGDETQYFGPGTRLLVL.

The chain employs TRBV12-5 and TRBJ2-7, with D possibly TRBD2 on 5 matching bases. CDR1 LGHNT and CDR2 FRNRAP come from the germline V gene. There are 16 residues in the CDR3. Trimming cost V 0 bases and J 2 bases, with 14 bases left between them. The CDR3 reads CASGLVTTGIAYEQYF. In DNA, the CDR3 is TGTGCTAGTGGTTTGGTAACGACGGGGATAGCCTACGAGCAGTACTTC.

V gene TRBV13 combines with J gene TRBJ2-2; D perhaps matches TRBD1 (5 bases). This CDR3 is 14 amino acids long. Trimming shortened V by 6 bases and J by 2 bases, and 10 bases separated the two germline ends. Looked up from germline, CDR1 is PRHDT and CDR2 is FYEKMQ (reference sequence). CDR3 in amino acids: CASRLTGNTGELFF. In nucleotides, the CDR3 is TGTGCCAGCAGATTAACAGGAAACACCGGGGAGCTGTTTTTT.

This chain joins TRBV7-2 and TRBJ2-5, with 11 bases identical to TRBD1. The CDR3 is 16 residues long. J gave up 4 bases and V 0 bases, and 4 bases lay outside the gene matches. The germline gives CDR1 SGHTA, CDR2 FQGNSA. The CDR3 is CASSLASGTGGETQYF. For the CDR3, the DNA is TGTGCCAGCAGCTTAGCGTCCGGGACAGGGGGAGAGACCCAGTACTTC.

The V call is TRBV21-1, the J call TRBJ1-5; TRBD1 is the table's D call, not checked against the DNA. TRBV21-1 is listed as a pseudogene. This CDR3 contains 14 residues. The chain's CDR3 is CTEIGQGRTQPQHF. The CDR3 DNA reads TGCACTGAAATCGGACAGGGAAGGACTCAGCCCCAGCATTTT.

This clone was found a few times. A read error may account for a junction end that differs from germline. This sample includes further DNA sequences coding for the same CDR3. The chain carries TRBV7-9 and TRBJ1-2, with TRBD1 matching over 9 bases. In germline, CDR1 is SEHNR, CDR2 FQNEAQ (reference sequence). The CDR3 has 14 residues. The CDR3 protein is CASSLDLGQGPHDF. The DNA for the CDR3 is TGTGCCAGCAGCTTAGACTTGGGACAGGGCCCTCATGACTTC.

The chain couples TRBV7-2 to TRBJ2-1, with TRBD2 matching 8 bases. This CDR3 has 14 residues. CDR1 and CDR2 from the germline V gene are SGHTA and FQGNSA. V was clipped by 7 bases and J by 9 bases; unmatched bases: 11. The CDR3 is CASNKPSGGSEQFF. CDR3 nucleotides: TGTGCCAGCAACAAACCCTCGGGGGGGAGTGAGCAGTTCTTC.

The rearrangement uses TRBV19 and TRBJ1-6; D remains unclear. Germline CDR1 and CDR2: LNHDA and SQIVND (reference sequence). The CDR3 length is 15 residues. The V end lost 5 bases, the J end lost 0 bases, and 8 bases lay between the germline ends. As DNA, the CDR3 is TGTGCCAGTAGTTTACAGTCCTCCTATAATTCACCCCTCCACTTT. This encodes CASSLQSSYNSPLHF.

The chain couples TRBV5-1 to TRBJ2-2; D unclear. Between the trimmed V and J ends, which lost 0 bases and 7 bases, there was a span of 7 bases. Looked up from germline, CDR1 is SGHRS and CDR2 is YFSETQ. The CDR3 contains 13 residues. CDR3 coding DNA: TGCGCCAGCAGCTTGGCATCGGGCGGGGAGCTGTTTTTT. Protein product: CASSLASGGELFF.

The chain joins TRBV7-2 to TRBJ2-1; TRBD2 matches at 11 bases. The CDR3 has 16 residues. From germline, CDR1 is SGHTA and CDR2 FQGNSA. V trimming: 3 bases; J trimming: 4 bases; junction bases outside the gene matches: 5. The CDR3 DNA follows: TGTGCCAGCAGCTTCGTAGCGGGGGGGTTATACAATGAGCAGTTCTTC. Encoded protein: CASSFVAGGLYNEQFF. Together with reference TRBV7-2 and TRBJ2-1, the CDR3 gives the full variable domain: GAGVSQSPSNKVTEKGKDVELRCDPISGHTALYWYRQSLGQGLEFLIYFQGNSAPDKSGLPSDRFSAERTGGSVSTLTIQRTQQEDSAVYLCASSFVAGGLYNEQFFGPGTRLTVL.

The CDR3 nucleotides are TGTGCCAGCAGTGGGACGGGGTACAATCAGCCCCAGCATTTT. Its translation: CASSGTGYNQPQHF. This chain links TRBV2 with TRBJ1-5; the D is unclear. The CDR3 is 14 residues long. Germline lookup yields CDR1 SNHLY and CDR2 FYNNEI. V was cut by 4 bases and J by 3 bases, with 10 bases left in between.

The J gene is TRBJ1-3, the V gene TRBV18; 8 nucleotides match TRBD1. There are 19 residues in the CDR3. The junction had 16 bases not matched to a gene; V was cut back by 2 bases and J by 4 bases. CDR1 is KGHSH and CDR2 is LQKENI in the germline V gene. The chain's CDR3 is CASSPGPGGYGSHGNTIYF. The CDR3, as DNA: TGTGCCAGCTCACCAGGACCAGGGGGCTACGGCTCTCACGGAAACACCATATATTTT.

The chain is built from TRBV2 and TRBJ1-5, with D possibly TRBD1 on 6 matching bases. The CDR3 sequence is 16 residues long. Germline lookup yields CDR1 SNHLY and CDR2 FYNNEI. V was clipped by 1 base and J by 1 base, with 11 bases between them. This CDR3 reads CASSEDRVVSNQPQHF. CDR3 bases: TGTGCCAGCAGTGAAGACAGGGTGGTGAGCAATCAGCCCCAGCATTTT.

The J gene is TRBJ2-2, the V gene TRBV7-2, with 14 bases matching TRBD2. The V segment lost 5 bases and the J segment 5 bases; nucleotides outside the gene matches: 4. Per the germline V gene, CDR1 is SGHTA and CDR2 is FQGNSA. The CDR3 runs 16 residues. CDR3 DNA sequence: TGTGCCAGCAGCACTCGGACTAGCGGGGGGACCGGGGAGCTGTTTTTT. Its protein is CASSTRTSGGTGELFF.

V is TRBV7-2 and J is TRBJ2-5; 9 bases are a match to TRBD2. With 3 bases clipped from V and 3 bases from J, the junction kept 2 bases outside the gene matches. Germline V CDR1 and CDR2: SGHTA, FQGNSA. This CDR3 has 14 amino acids. The CDR3 is CASSLGLAEETQYF. The DNA for the CDR3 is TGTGCCAGCAGCTTGGGACTAGCTGAAGAGACCCAGTACTTC.

The rearrangement joins TRBV30 to TRBJ2-7, with 9 bases aligning to TRBD1. Losses at the gene ends were 0 bases for V and 0 bases for J; bases not matched to a gene: 9. The CDR3 is 17 amino acids. Germline V CDR1 and CDR2: GTSNPN, SVGIG (reference sequence). CDR3 nucleotides: TGTGCCTGGAGTGTTCTACGAGGGACAGGGAGCTCCTACGAGCAGTACTTC. Translating it yields CAWSVLRGTGSSYEQYF.

This clone showed up just a few times. V gene TRBV5-1 combines with J gene TRBJ1-2, with 8 bases fitting TRBD1. The V gene end was trimmed by 2 bases and the J gene end by 2 bases; junction bases not matched to a gene: 2. Germline loops: CDR1 SGHRS, CDR2 YFSETQ. This CDR3 has 14 amino acids. The CDR3 here is CASSLQGDNYGYTF. The CDR3, as DNA: TGCGCCAGCAGCTTACAGGGGGACAACTATGGCTACACCTTC.